This entry concerns a single T cell receptor beta chain. These data come from a study of patients and donors after allogeneic stem cell transplantation. This CDR3 is built from 14 residues. From germline, CDR1 is SQVTM and CDR2 ANQGSEA. V gave up 5 bases and J gave up 1 base, with 13 bases separating them. TCRdb re-called the RT-PCR reads with MiXCR, one entry per CDR3 protein. The data show hundreds of thousands of distinct CDR3 sequences, roughly two fifths seen once. Sequenced sample: blood, either unsorted or a sorted T cell fraction (not recorded which). V and J are TRBV29-1 and TRBJ2-3; D ambiguous. The TCR was taken from a human donor who was either an allogeneic HSCT recipient or a stem cell or donor lymphocyte infusion donor (not recorded which). It is not recorded whose cells these are; they may come from a transplant donor. CDR3: CSVLVVLRTDTQYF. The CDR3 nucleotides read TGCAGCGTTCTGGTGGTACTTCGCACAGATACGCAGTATTTT.